This T cell receptor beta chain was observed in a study of blood T cell repertoires in COVID-19. Across the study: The origin of the acute and convalescent COVID-19 samples was the United States, Italy and Spain.

This clone was detected once. TCRdb keeps only in-frame clones here, not all; method: immunoSEQ multiplex PCR. The sample has 350,000 or so clones, approximately 84% seen once. The length of the CDR3 is 14 residues. Germline V gene lookup returns CDR1 SQVTM and CDR2 ANQGSEA. Trimming left V 4 bases short and J 4 bases short, with 14 bases between. Across fewer than 25 US areas, participants ranged in age from about 18 to 89 years. Each participant's cohort was designated according to participant-reported clinical history. Recovered status applied to Cohort 3 donors who had two consecutive negative PCRs. It also applied to those with clearance or with symptom resolution.

The sequencing input was PBMCs or T cells enriched from blood (not recorded which). The chain has TRBV29-1 and TRBJ2-1; weak D call: TRBD2 (7 bases). The source is a woman aged 25-40 years who had recovered from COVID-19. The CDR3 region is CSVVGGGSYNEQFF. The CDR3, as DNA: TGCAGCGTTGTAGGCGGGGGCTCTTACAATGAGCAGTTCTTC.